The 10 T cell receptor beta chains given below trace back to one sample, sequenced in a study of cytomegalovirus exposure and HLA in healthy donors. PCR used 60 Vbeta primers and 13 Jbeta primers. TCRdb's table, derived via immunoSEQ multiplex PCR, lists solely in-frame clones and lacks some. This table holds over 60,000 clones, roughly 70% found once. Sequenced input: PBMCs. Every receptor here comes from a man in his 70s in good health and CMV-seronegative.

V gene TRBV5-1 combines with J gene TRBJ2-7; 13 bases are a match to TRBD2. From germline, CDR1 is SGHRS and CDR2 YFSETQ. Trimming removed 0 bases from V and 6 bases from J; junction bases left unmatched: 9. The CDR3 sequence is 17 residues long. CDR3: CASSLGLAGGLASEQYF. CDR3 nucleotide sequence: TGCGCCAGCAGCTTGGGACTAGCGGGGGGCCTTGCCTCCGAGCAGTACTTC.

On this clone: The junction differs from germline at one of its ends, possibly a read error. The CDR3 loop reads CSSTRQGANTEAFF. The CDR3 DNA reads TGTTCCAGCACTCGACAGGGGGCGAACACTGAAGCTTTCTTT. The chain combines TRBV7-9 with TRBJ1-1; the match to TRBD1 covers 10 bases. Germline CDR1 reads SEHNR; CDR2 reads FQNEAQ (reference sequence). The CDR3 sequence is 14 residues long.

The CDR3 region is CSVDPVDRGDGGYTF. CDR3 DNA: TGCAGCGTTGACCCGGTTGACAGGGGTGACGGGGGCTACACCTTC. The V gene is TRBV29-1, the J gene TRBJ1-2; TRBD1 matches at 8 bases. There are 15 residues in the CDR3. Germline CDR1 SQVTM, CDR2 ANQGSEA. After removal of 3 bases from V and 8 bases from J, the junction contained 14 bases not matched to a gene.

This chain uses TRBV6-1 with TRBJ2-1; D ambiguous. Trimming stripped 3 bases from V and 0 bases from J, with 12 bases between. The CDR3 spans 16 residues. Per germline, CDR1 MNHNS and CDR2 SASEGT. The CDR3 DNA reads TGTGCCAGCAGTGAGGCCGCCTCAAGCTCCTACAATGAGCAGTTCTTC. This codes for CASSEAASSSYNEQFF.

The chain employs TRBV5-6 and TRBJ1-5, with D uncertain. Germline CDR1 SGHDT, CDR2 YYEEEE. The V and J ends lost 4 bases and 3 bases respectively, with 17 bases between them. The CDR3 consists of 16 residues. The CDR3 nucleotides read TGTGCCAGCAGCCGCCGGGTTCGTGCGAACAATCAGCCCCAGCATTTT. Amino acids: CASSRRVRANNQPQHF. Looking up the rest from reference TRBV5-6 and TRBJ1-5 gives the full variable domain: DAGVTQSPTHLIKTRGQQVTLRCSPKSGHDTVSWYQQALGQGPQFIFQYYEEEERQRGNFPDRFSGHQFPNYSSELNVNALLLGDSALYLCASSRRVRANNQPQHFGDGTRLSIL.

The rearrangement links TRBV10-2 to TRBJ2-1, with 12 bases aligning to TRBD2. Germline V gene lookup returns CDR1 WSHSY and CDR2 SAAADI. The CDR3 is 18 amino acids. The ends lost 7 bases at V and 9 bases at J; junction bases unmatched: 19. CDR3 amino acids: CASNRDRHSSGRASEQFF. In DNA, the CDR3 is TGCGCCAGCAACAGGGACAGGCACTCTAGCGGGAGGGCCAGTGAGCAGTTCTTC.

The CDR3 DNA sequence: TGTGCCAGCAGCTTAGGACAGAATCAGCCCCAGCATTTT. It is translated as CASSLGQNQPQHF. This chain links TRBV5-6 with TRBJ1-5; TRBD1 is a possible D gene (6 bases). Germline CDR1 is SGHDT and CDR2 is YYEEEE. The CDR3 runs to 13 residues. V shed 2 bases and J shed 4 bases, with 7 bases lying between them.

The chain joins TRBV5-1 to TRBJ2-7, with 7 bases fitting TRBD1. The germline gives CDR1 SGHRS, CDR2 YFSETQ. V trimming: 3 bases; J trimming: 5 bases; junction bases outside the gene matches: 8. The CDR3 is made up of 14 amino acids. The CDR3 reads CASSWDSATNEQYF. DNA for the CDR3: TGCGCCAGCAGCTGGGACAGCGCAACTAACGAGCAGTACTTC.

V and J are TRBV29-1 and TRBJ2-3; D is undetermined. V lost 4 bases, J lost 6 bases, and 17 bases lay in between. Germline V CDR1 and CDR2: SQVTM, ANQGSEA. There are 14 residues in the CDR3. CDR3 sequence reads: CSVGVAALEDTQYF. In DNA form, the CDR3 reads TGCAGCGTTGGAGTGGCGGCCCTAGAGGATACGCAGTATTTT.

This rearrangement joins TRBV4-1 to TRBJ1-1, with 8 positions matching TRBD1. The CDR3 runs 17 residues. J gave up 5 bases and V 2 bases, and 13 bases lay outside the gene matches. From germline, CDR1 is MGHRA and CDR2 YSYEKL. DNA for the CDR3: TGCGCCAGCAGCCAAAAAGGTGCAGGGGGCTGGGGAACTGAAGCTTTCTTT. Amino acid sequence: CASSQKGAGGWGTEAFF.